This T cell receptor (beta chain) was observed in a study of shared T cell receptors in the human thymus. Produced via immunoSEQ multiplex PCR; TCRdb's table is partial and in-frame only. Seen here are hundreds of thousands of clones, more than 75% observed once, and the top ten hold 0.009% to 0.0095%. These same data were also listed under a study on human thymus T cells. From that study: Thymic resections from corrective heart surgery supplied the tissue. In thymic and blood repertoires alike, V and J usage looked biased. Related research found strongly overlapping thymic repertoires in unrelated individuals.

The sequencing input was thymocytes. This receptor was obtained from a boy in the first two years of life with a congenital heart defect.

CDR3 sequence reads: CASSLRPAKQGCYNEQFF. DNA of the CDR3: TGTGCCAGCAGCCTAAGGCCTGCAAAACAGGGATGTTACAATGAGCAGTTCTTC. This chain links TRBV11-2 with TRBJ2-1, with a weak D call TRBD1 (6 bases). Germline loops: CDR1 SGHAT, CDR2 FQNNGV. Trimming left V 5 bases short and J 4 bases short, with 24 bases between. The CDR3 runs 18 residues.